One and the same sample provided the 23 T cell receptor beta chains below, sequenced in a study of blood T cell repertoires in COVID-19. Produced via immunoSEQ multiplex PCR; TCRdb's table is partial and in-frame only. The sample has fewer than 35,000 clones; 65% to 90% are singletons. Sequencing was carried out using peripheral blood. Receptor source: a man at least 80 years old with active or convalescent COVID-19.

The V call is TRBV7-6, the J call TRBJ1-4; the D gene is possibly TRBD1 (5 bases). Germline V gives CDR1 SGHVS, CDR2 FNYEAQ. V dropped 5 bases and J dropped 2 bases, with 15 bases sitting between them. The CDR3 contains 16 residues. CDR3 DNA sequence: TGTGCCAGCAGCCCCGGTATTGGGGCGACTAATGAAAAACTGTTTTTT. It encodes CASSPGIGATNEKLFF. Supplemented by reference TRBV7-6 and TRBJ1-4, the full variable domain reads GAGVSQSPRYKVTKRGQDVALRCDPISGHVSLYWYRQALGQGPEFLTYFNYEAQQDKSGLPNDRFSAERPEGSISTLTIQRTEQRDSAMYRCASSPGIGATNEKLFFGSGTQLSVL.

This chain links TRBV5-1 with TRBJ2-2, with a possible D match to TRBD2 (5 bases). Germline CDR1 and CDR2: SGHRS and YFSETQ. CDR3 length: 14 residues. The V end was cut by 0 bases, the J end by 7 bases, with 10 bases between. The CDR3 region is CASSLAPGSGELFF. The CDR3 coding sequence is TGCGCCAGCAGCTTGGCCCCGGGGAGCGGGGAGCTGTTTTTT.

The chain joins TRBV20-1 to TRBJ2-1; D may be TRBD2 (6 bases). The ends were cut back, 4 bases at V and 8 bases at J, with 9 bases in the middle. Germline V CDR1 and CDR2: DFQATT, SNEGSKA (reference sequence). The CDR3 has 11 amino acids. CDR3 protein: CSATSGHEQFF. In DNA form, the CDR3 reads TGCAGTGCTACCAGCGGGCATGAGCAGTTCTTC.

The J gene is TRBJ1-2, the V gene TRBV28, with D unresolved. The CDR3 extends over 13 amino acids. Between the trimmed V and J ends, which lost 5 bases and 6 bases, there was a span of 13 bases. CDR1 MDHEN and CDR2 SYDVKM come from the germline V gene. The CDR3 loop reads CASSEGEINGYTF. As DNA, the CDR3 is TGTGCCAGCAGTGAGGGTGAGATCAATGGCTACACCTTC.

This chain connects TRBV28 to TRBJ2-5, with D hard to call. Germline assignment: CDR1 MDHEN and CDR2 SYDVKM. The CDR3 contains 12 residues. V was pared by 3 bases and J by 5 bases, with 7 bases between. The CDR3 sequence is CASSFSRETQYF. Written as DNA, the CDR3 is TGTGCCAGCAGTTTCTCCCGGGAGACCCAGTACTTC.

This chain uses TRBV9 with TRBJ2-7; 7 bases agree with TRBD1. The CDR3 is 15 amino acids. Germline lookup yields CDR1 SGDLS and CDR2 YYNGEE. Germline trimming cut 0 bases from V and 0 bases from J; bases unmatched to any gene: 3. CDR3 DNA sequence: TGTGCCAGCAGCGTAGTTCAGGGGGTCTCCTACGAGCAGTACTTC. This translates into CASSVVQGVSYEQYF.

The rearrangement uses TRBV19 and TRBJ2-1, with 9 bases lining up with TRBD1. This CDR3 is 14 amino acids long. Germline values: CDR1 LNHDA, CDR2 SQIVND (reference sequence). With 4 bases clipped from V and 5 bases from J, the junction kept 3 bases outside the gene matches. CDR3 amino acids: CASSKQGADNEQFF. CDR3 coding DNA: TGTGCCAGTAGTAAACAGGGGGCGGACAATGAGCAGTTCTTC.

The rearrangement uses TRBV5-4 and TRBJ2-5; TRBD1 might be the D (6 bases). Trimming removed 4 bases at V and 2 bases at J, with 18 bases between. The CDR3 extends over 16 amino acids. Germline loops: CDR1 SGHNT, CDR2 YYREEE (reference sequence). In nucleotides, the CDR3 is TGTGCCAGCAGCCCATTGTCAGGGGCGGAACAAGAGACCCAGTACTTC. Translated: CASSPLSGAEQETQYF.

The CDR3 protein is CATSRADSYEQYF. DNA for the CDR3: TGTGCCACCAGCAGAGCGGACAGCTACGAGCAGTACTTC. The chain carries TRBV15 and TRBJ2-7; TRBD1 might be the D (6 bases). Germline-derived CDR1 and CDR2 are LNHNV and YYDKDF (reference sequence). Trimming took off 1 base at V and 3 bases at J, with 7 bases between the two ends. CDR3 length equals 13 residues. Full variable domain (missing parts from reference TRBV15 and TRBJ2-7): DAMVIQNPRYQVTQFGKPVTLSCSQTLNHNVMYWYQQKSSQAPKLLFHYYDKDFNNEADTPDNFQSRRPNTSFCFLDIRSPGLGDTAMYLCATSRADSYEQYFGPGTRLTVT.

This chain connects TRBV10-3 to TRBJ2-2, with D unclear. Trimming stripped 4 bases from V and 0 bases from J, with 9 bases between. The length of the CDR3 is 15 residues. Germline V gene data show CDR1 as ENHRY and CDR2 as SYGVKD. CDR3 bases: TGTGCCATCAGTGGGCAGGTCGCGAACACCGGGGAGCTGTTTTTT. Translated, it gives CAISGQVANTGELFF.

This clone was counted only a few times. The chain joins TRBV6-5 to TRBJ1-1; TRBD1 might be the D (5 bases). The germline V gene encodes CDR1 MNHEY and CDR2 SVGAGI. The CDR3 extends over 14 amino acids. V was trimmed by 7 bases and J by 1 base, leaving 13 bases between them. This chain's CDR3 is CASNRRQSNTEAFF. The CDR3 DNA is TGTGCCAGCAACCGGAGACAGTCGAACACTGAAGCTTTCTTT.

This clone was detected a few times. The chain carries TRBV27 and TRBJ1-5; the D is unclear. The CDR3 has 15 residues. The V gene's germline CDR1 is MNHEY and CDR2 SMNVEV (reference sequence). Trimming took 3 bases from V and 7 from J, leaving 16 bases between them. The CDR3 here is CASSFGPVGGQPQHF. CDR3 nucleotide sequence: TGTGCCAGCAGTTTCGGGCCAGTTGGCGGGCAGCCCCAGCATTTT.

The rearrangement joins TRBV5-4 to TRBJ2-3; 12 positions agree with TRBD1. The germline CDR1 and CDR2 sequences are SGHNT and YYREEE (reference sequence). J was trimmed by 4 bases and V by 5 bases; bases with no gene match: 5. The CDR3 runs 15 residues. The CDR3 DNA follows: TGTGCCAGCAGTTCTCGGGACAGGGGGCCAGATACGCAGTATTTT. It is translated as CASSSRDRGPDTQYF. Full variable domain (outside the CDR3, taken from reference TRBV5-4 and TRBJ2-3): ETGVTQSPTHLIKTRGQQVTLRCSSQSGHNTVSWYQQALGQGPQFIFQYYREEENGRGNFPPRFSGLQFPNYSSELNVNALELDDSALYLCASSSRDRGPDTQYFGPGTRLTVL.

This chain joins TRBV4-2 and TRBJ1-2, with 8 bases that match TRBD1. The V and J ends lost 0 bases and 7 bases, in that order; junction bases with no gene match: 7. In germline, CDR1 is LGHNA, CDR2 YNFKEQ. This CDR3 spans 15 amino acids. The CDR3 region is CASSQDPTGTGGYTF. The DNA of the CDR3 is TGTGCCAGCAGCCAAGATCCCACAGGGACAGGTGGCTACACCTTC.

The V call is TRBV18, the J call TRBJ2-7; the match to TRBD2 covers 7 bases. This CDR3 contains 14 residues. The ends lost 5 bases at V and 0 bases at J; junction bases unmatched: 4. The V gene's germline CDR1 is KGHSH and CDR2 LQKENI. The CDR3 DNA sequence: TGTGCCAGCTCATGGCGGGAGAGCTCCTACGAGCAGTACTTC. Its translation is CASSWRESSYEQYF.

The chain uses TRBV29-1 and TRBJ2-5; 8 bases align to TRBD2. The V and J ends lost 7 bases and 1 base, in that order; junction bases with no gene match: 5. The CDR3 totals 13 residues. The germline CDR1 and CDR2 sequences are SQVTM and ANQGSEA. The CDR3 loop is CSGGGTPQETQYF. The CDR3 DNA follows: TGCAGCGGCGGGGGGACTCCCCAAGAGACCCAGTACTTC.

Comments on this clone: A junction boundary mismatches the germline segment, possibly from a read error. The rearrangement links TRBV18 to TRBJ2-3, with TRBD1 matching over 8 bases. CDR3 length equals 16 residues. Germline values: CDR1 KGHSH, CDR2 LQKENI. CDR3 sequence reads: CASSPSGAGGTDTQYF. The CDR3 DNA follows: TGTGCCAGCTCACCCTCCGGGGCAGGGGGCACGGATACGCAGTATTTT.

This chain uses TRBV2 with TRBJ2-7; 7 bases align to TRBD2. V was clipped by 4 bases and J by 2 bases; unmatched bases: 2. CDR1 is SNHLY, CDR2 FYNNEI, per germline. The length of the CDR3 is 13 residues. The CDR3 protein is CASSVGGTYEQYF. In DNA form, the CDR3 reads TGTGCCAGCAGTGTCGGGGGGACCTACGAGCAGTACTTC. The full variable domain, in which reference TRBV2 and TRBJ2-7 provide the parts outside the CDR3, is EPEVTQTPSHQVTQMGQEVILRCVPISNHLYFYWYRQILGQKVEFLVSFYNNEISEKSEIFDDQFSVERPDGSNFTLKIRSTKLEDSAMYFCASSVGGTYEQYFGPGTRLTVT.

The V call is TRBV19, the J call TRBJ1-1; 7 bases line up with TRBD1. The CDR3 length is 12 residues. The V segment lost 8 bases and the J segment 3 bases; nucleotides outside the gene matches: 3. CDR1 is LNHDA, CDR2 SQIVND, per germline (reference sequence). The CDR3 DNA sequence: TGTGCCAGTCGAGACAGGGACACTGAAGCTTTCTTT. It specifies CASRDRDTEAFF.

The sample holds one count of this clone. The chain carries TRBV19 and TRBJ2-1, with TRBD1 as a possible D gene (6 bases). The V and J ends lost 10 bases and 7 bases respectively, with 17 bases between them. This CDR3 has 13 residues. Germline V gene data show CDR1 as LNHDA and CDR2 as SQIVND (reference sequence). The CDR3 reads CAKRGPGVNEQFF. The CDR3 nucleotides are TGTGCCAAGAGGGGCCCAGGGGTGAATGAGCAGTTCTTC.

In DNA form, the CDR3 reads TGCGCCAGCAGCCGGAACCGGGATCTCGAGCAGTACTTC. Its translation: CASSRNRDLEQYF. The chain employs TRBV4-1 and TRBJ2-7; D is possibly TRBD2 (5 bases). Per germline, CDR1 MGHRA and CDR2 YSYEKL. V lost 4 bases and J lost 6, with 13 bases in between. This CDR3 region has 13 residues.

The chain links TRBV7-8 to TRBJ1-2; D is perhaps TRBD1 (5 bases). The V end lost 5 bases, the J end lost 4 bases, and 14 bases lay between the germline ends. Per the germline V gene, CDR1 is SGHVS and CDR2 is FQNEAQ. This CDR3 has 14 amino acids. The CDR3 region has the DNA TGTGCCAGCAGCCTACGACAGCAGATCTATGGCTACACCTTC. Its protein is CASSLRQQIYGYTF. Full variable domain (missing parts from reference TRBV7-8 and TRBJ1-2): GAGVSQSPRYKVAKRGQDVALRCDPISGHVSLFWYQQALGQGPEFLTYFQNEAQLDKSGLPSDRFFAERPEGSVSTLKIQRTQQEDSAVYLCASSLRQQIYGYTFGSGTRLTVV.

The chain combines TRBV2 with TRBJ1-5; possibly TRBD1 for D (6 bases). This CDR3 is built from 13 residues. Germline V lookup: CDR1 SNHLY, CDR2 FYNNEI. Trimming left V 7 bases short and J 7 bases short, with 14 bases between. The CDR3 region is CASKGGGGQPQHF. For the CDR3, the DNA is TGTGCCAGCAAGGGGGGCGGGGGACAGCCCCAGCATTTT.